Sequencing of this TCR beta chain was carried out in a study of T cell repertoires in cytomegalovirus infection. Study as a whole: CMV epitopes used comprised recently identified HLA-C-restricted ones and well-studied HLA-B-restricted ones. Both a matching HLA type and CMV infection were indicated by public TCR beta signatures.

MiXCR, applied by TCRdb to the reads, yields one record per CDR3 protein. The data contain about 310,000 distinct CDR3 sequences, more than 20% of them singletons. The CDR3 sequence is 16 residues long. The V segment lost 3 bases and the J segment 9 bases; nucleotides outside the gene matches: 12. Looked up from germline, CDR1 is SGHTA and CDR2 is FQGNSA. General study points: Dominant in the ex vivo response were TCR beta clonotypes restricted by HLA-C and specific for CMV. Carriers of CMV and the relevant HLA type were discriminated by public TCR beta frequency.

In the case of this clonotype: What it binds is not known.

This specimen was cultured PBMCs, taken from culture after CMV antigen stimulation. This TCR came from a human donor in good health (CMV status not recorded). Some clones in this sample may be carry-over from other donors' samples. This chain connects TRBV7-2 to TRBJ2-7, with 12 bases matching TRBD2. The CDR3 is CASSFRTSGTNWGQYF. The CDR3 DNA sequence: TGTGCCAGCAGCTTCAGGACTAGCGGGACAAATTGGGGGCAGTACTTC.